This T cell receptor beta chain appears in the sequencing data of a study of blood T cell repertoires in COVID-19. In the study overall: Collection of acute and convalescent COVID-19 samples took place in the United States, Italy and Spain.

This clone was counted a single time. The repertoire was sequenced with immunoSEQ multiplex PCR; TCRdb's copy has only in-frame clones and lacks some. The sample holds approximately 240,000 clones, approximately 90% seen once. Assignments of participants to cohorts depended upon their own reported clinical history. Germline V gene lookup returns CDR1 LGHNT and CDR2 FRNRAP. This CDR3 has 15 residues. Between the trimmed V and J ends, which lost 1 base and 3 bases, there was a span of 10 bases. This chain uses TRBV12-5 with TRBJ1-5; D is possibly TRBD1 (6 bases). Source material: PBMCs or T cells enriched from blood (not recorded which). This receptor was obtained from a woman younger than 45 with acute COVID-19. The chain's CDR3 is CASGLAGQINQPQHF. For the CDR3, the DNA is TGTGCTAGTGGTTTGGCCGGACAGATCAATCAGCCCCAGCATTTT.